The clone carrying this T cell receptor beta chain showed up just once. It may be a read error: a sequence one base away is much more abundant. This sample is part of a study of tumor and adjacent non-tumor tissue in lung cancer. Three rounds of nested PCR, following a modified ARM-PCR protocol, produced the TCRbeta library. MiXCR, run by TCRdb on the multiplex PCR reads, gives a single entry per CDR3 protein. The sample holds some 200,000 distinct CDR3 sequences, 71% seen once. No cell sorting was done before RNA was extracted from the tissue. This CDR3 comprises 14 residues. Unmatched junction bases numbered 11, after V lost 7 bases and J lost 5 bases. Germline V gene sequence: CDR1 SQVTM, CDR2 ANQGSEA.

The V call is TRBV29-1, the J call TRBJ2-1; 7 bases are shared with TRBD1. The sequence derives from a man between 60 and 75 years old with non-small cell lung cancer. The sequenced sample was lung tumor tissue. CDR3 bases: TGCAGCGCCGAAGGACAGGTCATAAACAATGAGCAGTTCTTC. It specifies CSAEGQVINNEQFF.